The 30 T cell receptor beta chains in this list originate from one sample, sequenced in a study of cytomegalovirus exposure and HLA in healthy donors. Amplification used 60 Vbeta primers and 13 Jbeta primers. Here immunoSEQ multiplex PCR was the method, and the copy in TCRdb shows in-frame clones only, minus some. The sample contains some 150,000 clones, around 69% of which appear only once. The sequencing input was PBMCs. The receptors shown here come from a woman aged 25-40 years in good health and CMV-seronegative.

The genes are TRBV7-2 and TRBJ1-3, with D unclear. Trimming took 5 bases from V and 1 from J, leaving 9 bases between them. This CDR3 comprises 14 residues. Germline CDR1 is SGHTA and CDR2 is FQGNSA. The CDR3 DNA sequence: TGTGCCAGCAGCCCTAGGCCTTCTGGAAACACCATATATTTT. Translation gives CASSPRPSGNTIYF.

Only a few counts were recorded for this clone. The CDR3 DNA follows: TGCAGCCCGGGACAGGGGAACACAGATACGCAGTATTTT. It yields the protein CSPGQGNTDTQYF. The V call is TRBV29-1, the J call TRBJ2-3; 10 positions match TRBD1. Germline assignment: CDR1 SQVTM and CDR2 ANQGSEA. V lost 8 bases to trimming and J lost 2 bases; unmatched junction nucleotides: 4. The CDR3 totals 13 residues.

The chain joins TRBV7-8 to TRBJ1-1; D is uncertain. The V end was cut by 1 base, the J end by 2 bases, with 8 bases between. Germline CDR1 SGHVS, CDR2 FQNEAQ. The CDR3 length is 14 residues. The CDR3 reads CASSLGQANTEAFF. CDR3 nucleotide sequence: TGTGCCAGCAGCTTAGGGCAGGCCAACACTGAAGCTTTCTTT.

The chain carries TRBV4-3 and TRBJ1-1; unclear D gene. This CDR3 has 14 amino acids. Trimming took off 1 base at V and 1 base at J, with 7 bases between the two ends. From germline, CDR1 is LGHNA and CDR2 YSLEER. The CDR3 region is CASSQGDSNTEAFF. Written as DNA, the CDR3 is TGCGCCAGCAGCCAAGGTGACTCGAACACTGAAGCTTTCTTT.

This clone is a singleton in its sample. The chain is built from TRBV20-1 and TRBJ2-1; no firm D call. The CDR3 contains 11 residues. Trimming cost V 5 bases and J 9 bases, with 11 bases left between them. Germline CDR1 DFQATT, CDR2 SNEGSKA (reference sequence). The CDR3 DNA reads TGCAGTGCTGGTAGACTTGGTGAGCAGTTCTTC. It translates to CSAGRLGEQFF.

The V call is TRBV28, the J call TRBJ1-5; 8 nucleotides match TRBD1. J lost 5 bases, V lost 5 bases, and 8 bases had no gene match. Germline V CDR1 and CDR2: MDHEN, SYDVKM. The length of the CDR3 is 15 residues. The CDR3, as DNA: TGTGCCAGCAGTAGCCTCGGACAGGGAGATCAGCCCCAGCATTTT. As protein: CASSSLGQGDQPQHF.

V and J are TRBV25-1 and TRBJ2-3, with a tentative D call TRBD1 (5 bases). The CDR3 contains 13 residues. Trimming shortened V by 4 bases and J by 4 bases, and 9 bases separated the two germline ends. Germline lookup yields CDR1 MGHDK and CDR2 SYGVNS. This CDR3 reads CASSGAGSDTQYF. DNA for the CDR3: TGTGCCAGCAGTGGGGCAGGGTCAGATACGCAGTATTTT.

The chain links TRBV5-1 to TRBJ2-3; 12 bases match TRBD2. J gave up 4 bases and V 4 bases, and 7 bases lay outside the gene matches. CDR1 is SGHRS, CDR2 YFSETQ, per germline. The CDR3 consists of 16 residues. CDR3 sequence: CASSPGLAGLADTQYF. The CDR3 nucleotides are TGCGCCAGCAGCCCAGGACTAGCGGGACTCGCAGATACGCAGTATTTT.

J is TRBJ2-1 and V is TRBV7-9; 10 positions match TRBD2. J lost 8 bases, V lost 2 bases, and 6 bases had no gene match. Germline assignment: CDR1 SEHNR and CDR2 FQNEAQ (reference sequence). CDR3 length equals 15 residues. CDR3 sequence: CASSLYASGSYEQFF. DNA of the CDR3: TGTGCCAGCAGCTTATATGCTAGCGGGAGTTATGAGCAGTTCTTC.

The V gene is TRBV4-3, the J gene TRBJ1-6, with 7 bases lining up with TRBD1. J lost 7 bases, V lost 2 bases, and 8 bases had no gene match. This CDR3 has 16 amino acids. CDR1 and CDR2 (germline): LGHNA, YSLEER. The CDR3: CASSQLLQGSNSPLHF. CDR3 sequence (DNA): TGCGCCAGCAGCCAACTTCTACAGGGGTCAAATTCACCCCTCCACTTT.

The chain carries TRBV7-9 and TRBJ2-7, with TRBD2 as a possible D gene (5 bases). The length of the CDR3 is 14 residues. The germline gives CDR1 SEHNR, CDR2 FQNEAQ (reference sequence). Trimming stripped 3 bases from V and 7 bases from J, with 16 bases between. The DNA for the CDR3 is TGTGCCAGCAGCTTGGCTTTCACCTCGGGGGAGCAGTACTTC. This gives the protein CASSLAFTSGEQYF.

The chain employs TRBV19 and TRBJ1-2, with unresolved D. The CDR3 contains 12 residues. Germline V gene lookup returns CDR1 LNHDA and CDR2 SQIVND (reference sequence). V was trimmed by 2 bases and J by 7 bases, leaving 8 bases between them. CDR3 in DNA: TGTGCCAGTAGTATAACAAGAGGTGGCTACACCTTC. It encodes CASSITRGGYTF.

The J gene is TRBJ2-1, the V gene TRBV9; 8 positions agree with TRBD2. V shed 0 bases and J 2 bases; nucleotides not matched to a gene: 4. The CDR3 totals 16 residues. The germline CDR1 and CDR2 sequences are SGDLS and YYNGEE. CDR3: CASSVGRGGTYNEQFF. The CDR3 DNA reads TGTGCCAGCAGCGTAGGTCGGGGGGGTACCTACAATGAGCAGTTCTTC.

The chain uses TRBV28 and TRBJ2-7; 11 positions match TRBD2. Germline CDR1 is MDHEN and CDR2 is SYDVKM. Trimming removed 6 bases from V and 5 bases from J; junction bases left unmatched: 6. The CDR3 sequence is 14 residues long. CDR3 bases: TGTGCCAGCAGCCGTAGCGGGAGGGCCGACGAGCAGTACTTC. Translation: CASSRSGRADEQYF.

The chain couples TRBV18 to TRBJ1-6; weak D call: TRBD1 (5 bases). With 4 bases removed from V and 9 bases from J, the gap between germline ends came to 13 bases. Germline CDR1 and CDR2: KGHSH and LQKENI. This CDR3 has 14 residues. This CDR3 is CASSLSRDFSPLHF. In DNA form, the CDR3 reads TGTGCCAGCTCACTCTCCCGGGACTTTTCACCCCTCCACTTT.

V is TRBV25-1 and J is TRBJ2-3; 11 nucleotides align to TRBD2. This CDR3 region has 18 residues. Germline trimming cut 0 bases from V and 0 bases from J; bases unmatched to any gene: 5. The germline V gene encodes CDR1 MGHDK and CDR2 SYGVNS. The CDR3 DNA sequence: TGTGCCAGCAGTGAATATTTCAGGACTAGCGGGAGCACAGATACGCAGTATTTT. This gives the protein CASSEYFRTSGSTDTQYF.

This clone appeared a single time. Written as DNA, the CDR3 is TGCGCCAGCAGCTTGGCGGGATTCAGCGGGAACACAGATACGCAGTATTTT. It translates to CASSLAGFSGNTDTQYF. The chain links TRBV5-1 to TRBJ2-3, with TRBD2 identical over 7 bases. V lost 0 bases to trimming and J lost 2 bases; unmatched junction nucleotides: 9. CDR1 is SGHRS and CDR2 is YFSETQ in the germline V gene. This CDR3 region has 17 residues.

This clone showed up just a few times. The chain links TRBV4-1 to TRBJ2-7; 9 bases line up with TRBD1. V shed 6 bases and J 4 bases; nucleotides not matched to a gene: 10. The CDR3 consists of 15 residues. CDR1 is MGHRA and CDR2 is YSYEKL in the germline V gene. CDR3 DNA sequence: TGCGCCAGCAGGGCGATAGGGACAGGGAGGTACGAGCAGTACTTC. Amino acid sequence: CASRAIGTGRYEQYF.

This sequence joins TRBV6-5 and TRBJ2-1; possibly TRBD1 for D (6 bases). CDR1 and CDR2 (germline): MNHEY, SVGAGI. Trimming cost V 2 bases and J 2 bases, with 10 bases left between them. The CDR3 consists of 15 residues. CDR3 residues: CASSYQGLAYNEQFF. CDR3 coding DNA: TGTGCCAGCAGTTACCAGGGGCTAGCCTACAATGAGCAGTTCTTC.

This sequence joins TRBV7-8 and TRBJ2-4; 8 nucleotides line up with TRBD1. V lost 1 base and J lost 8; bases outside the gene matches: 7. The CDR3 runs to 15 residues. Per germline, CDR1 SGHVS and CDR2 FQNEAQ. This chain's CDR3 is CASSLVPRGRDIQYF. The CDR3 DNA follows: TGTGCCAGCAGCTTAGTTCCCAGGGGGCGGGACATTCAGTACTTC.

This clone was seen a single time. CDR3: CSVAQIGTYEQYF. Here the CDR3 DNA reads TGCAGCGTCGCACAGATAGGTACCTACGAGCAGTACTTC. The chain uses TRBV29-1 and TRBJ2-5; no firm D call. The DNA end favors TRBJ2-7, so the J call may be wrong. The germline V gene encodes CDR1 SQVTM and CDR2 ANQGSEA. This CDR3 region has 13 residues.

In its sample, this clone was seen once. The J gene is TRBJ2-2, the V gene TRBV7-9; 9 bases are a match to TRBD2. CDR1 and CDR2 from the germline V gene are SEHNR and FQNEAQ (reference sequence). The J segment lost 4 bases and the V segment lost 8 bases, leaving 8 bases of the junction unmatched. This CDR3 comprises 15 residues. The DNA of the CDR3 is TGTGCCAGCCCTCGGCAGACTAGCGGCACCGGGGAGCTGTTTTTT. Amino acids: CASPRQTSGTGELFF.

This clone was picked up one time. This chain connects TRBV27 to TRBJ2-7, with unresolved D. The CDR3 loop spans 13 amino acids. Germline V gives CDR1 MNHEY, CDR2 SMNVEV (reference sequence). V lost 0 bases and J lost 6, with 9 bases in between. Here the CDR3 reads CASSLSNFAEQYF. The CDR3, as DNA: TGTGCCAGCAGTTTATCGAACTTCGCCGAGCAGTACTTC.

This clone was picked up a small number of times. The V and J genes are TRBV29-1 and TRBJ2-5; 10 nucleotides line up with TRBD1. J was trimmed by 3 bases and V by 2 bases; bases with no gene match: 3. Germline lookup yields CDR1 SQVTM and CDR2 ANQGSEA. CDR3 length: 14 amino acids. This CDR3 reads CSVEPGQGKETQYF. CDR3 nucleotides: TGCAGCGTTGAACCGGGACAGGGGAAAGAGACCCAGTACTTC. The full variable domain, in which reference TRBV29-1 and TRBJ2-5 provide the parts outside the CDR3, is SAVISQKPSRDICQRGTSLTIQCQVDSQVTMMFWYRQQPGQSLTLIATANQGSEATYESGFVIDKFPISRPNLTFSTLTVSNMSPEDSSIYLCSVEPGQGKETQYFGPGTRLLVL.

V gene TRBV7-9 combines with J gene TRBJ2-1; D unresolved. V lost 1 base and J 7 bases, leaving 8 bases between the germline ends. From germline, CDR1 is SEHNR and CDR2 FQNEAQ (reference sequence). This CDR3 comprises 13 residues. The CDR3 loop reads CASSLVAVNEQFF. The CDR3 bases are TGTGCCAGCAGCTTAGTTGCGGTTAATGAGCAGTTCTTC. Variable domain in full (rest from reference TRBV7-9 and TRBJ2-1): DTGVSQNPRHKITKRGQNVTFRCDPISEHNRLYWYRQTLGQGPEFLTYFQNEAQLEKSRLLSDRFSAERPKGSFSTLEIQRTEQGDSAMYLCASSLVAVNEQFFGPGTRLTVL.

This chain joins TRBV6-5 and TRBJ2-4; D might be TRBD1 (6 bases). The germline CDR1 and CDR2 sequences are MNHEY and SVGAGI. Trimming pared 5 bases from V and 6 bases from J, leaving 14 bases between. This CDR3 comprises 14 residues. CDR3 region: CASSLQGEVNIQYF. CDR3 DNA: TGTGCCAGCAGTCTACAGGGAGAGGTAAACATTCAGTACTTC.

This clone was found once. The J gene is TRBJ1-2, the V gene TRBV27, with 9 bases fitting TRBD1. CDR1 is MNHEY, CDR2 SMNVEV, per germline (reference sequence). Losses at the gene ends were 8 bases for V and 3 bases for J; bases not matched to a gene: 10. The CDR3 consists of 15 residues. The DNA of the CDR3 is TGTGCCAGCCGCCGGGACAGGGTTGGCCACTATGGCTACACCTTC. This gives the protein CASRRDRVGHYGYTF.

The J gene is TRBJ2-5, the V gene TRBV18, with a possible D match to TRBD1 (6 bases). The germline V gene encodes CDR1 KGHSH and CDR2 LQKENI. The CDR3 loop spans 13 amino acids. Trimming cost V 5 bases and J 2 bases, with 9 bases left between them. This chain's CDR3 is CASSTDRQETQYF. The CDR3 DNA sequence: TGTGCCAGCTCAACGGACAGACAAGAGACCCAGTACTTC.

V is TRBV7-2 and J is TRBJ2-5, with D perhaps matching TRBD1 (5 bases). Germline CDR1 SGHTA, CDR2 FQGNSA. Trimming stripped 3 bases from V and 5 bases from J, with 19 bases between. The CDR3 runs 16 residues. The CDR3 sequence is CASSLVVDNFGETQYF. The CDR3 DNA reads as TGTGCCAGCAGCTTGGTGGTGGACAACTTCGGGGAGACCCAGTACTTC.

The gene calls are TRBV9 and TRBJ1-1, with D possibly being TRBD1 (6 bases). CDR3 length: 14 residues. V was clipped by 2 bases and J by 1 base, with 9 bases between them. Germline V gives CDR1 SGDLS, CDR2 YYNGEE. The DNA for the CDR3 is TGTGCCAGCAGCGTGGGACAAGCGAACACTGAAGCTTTCTTT. It specifies CASSVGQANTEAFF.